This passage covers 19 T cell receptor beta chains from one sample sequenced in a study of T cells in Graves' hyperthyroidism and ophthalmopathy. RNA transcripts were the template for amplifying TCR beta CDR3 regions. HTBI primers were used for first-round RT-PCR of the TCR CDR3. TCRdb processed the multiplex PCR reads anew with MiXCR; each CDR3 protein has one entry. The sample lists hundreds of thousands of distinct CDR3 sequences, approximately 14% occurring once. The sequenced sample consisted of blood. The receptors derive from a woman aged 25-40 years with Graves' hyperthyroidism.

In the case of this clonotype: Given a much more abundant clone one base away, this may be a read error. The chain employs TRBV7-6 and TRBJ1-1; perhaps TRBD1 as D (5 bases). CDR1 and CDR2 (germline): SGHVS, FNYEAQ. CDR3 size: 17 residues. The CDR3 spells CASSLNSWGSVNTESFF. The DNA for the CDR3 is TGTGCCAGCAGCTTAAACAGCTGGGGGTCCGTGAACACTGAATCTTTCTTT.

This clonotype was found a few times. The genes are TRBV6-1 and TRBJ2-7, with D uncertain. The CDR3 covers 12 residues. V was clipped by 4 bases and J by 3 bases, with 7 bases between them. From germline, CDR1 is MNHNS and CDR2 SASEGT. CDR3 in DNA: TGTGCCAGCAGTGCCCGATTCTACGAGCAGTACTTC. Protein: CASSARFYEQYF.

This clonotype occurred many times. V usage is TRBV2 and J usage is TRBJ2-6; no firm D call. The V gene lost 0 bases and the J gene lost 4 bases, with 7 bases spanning the gap. Germline-derived CDR1 and CDR2 are SNHLY and FYNNEI. There are 15 residues in the CDR3. Here the CDR3 reads CASSEASKGANVLTF. CDR3 bases: TGTGCCAGCAGTGAAGCGTCAAAAGGGGCCAACGTCCTGACTTTC.

The table lists this clonotype with many counts. This CDR3 is CASSYSRRRLYEQYF. CDR3 in DNA: TGTGCCAGCAGTTACTCGCGGCGGAGGCTCTACGAGCAGTACTTC. This chain links TRBV6-5 with TRBJ2-7; TRBD2 might be the D (5 bases). The V end lost 0 bases, the J end lost 3 bases, and 12 bases lay between the germline ends. Germline CDR1 and CDR2: MNHEY and SVGAGI. The CDR3 is 15 amino acids.

This clonotype has ten or more counts. The chain couples TRBV5-6 to TRBJ1-1; 7 nucleotides line up with TRBD1. CDR1 and CDR2 (germline): SGHDT, YYEEEE. The CDR3 runs to 17 residues. The V and J ends lost 4 bases and 3 bases, in that order; junction bases with no gene match: 15. This chain's CDR3 is CASSDTTGRGFDTEAFF. In DNA, the CDR3 is TGTGCCAGCAGCGATACGACAGGGAGGGGTTTCGACACTGAAGCTTTCTTT.

This clonotype was counted a few times. J is TRBJ2-5 and V is TRBV4-3; TRBD1 matches at 10 bases. The CDR3 has 15 residues. V lost 8 bases to trimming and J lost 5 bases; unmatched junction nucleotides: 11. Looked up from germline, CDR1 is LGHNA and CDR2 is YSLEER. CDR3 region: CASGTGTGVGETQYF. CDR3 coding DNA: TGCGCCAGCGGAACCGGGACAGGGGTGGGCGAGACCCAGTACTTC.

This clonotype has ten or more counts. This rearrangement joins TRBV7-2 to TRBJ2-7; D perhaps matches TRBD2 (5 bases). The CDR3 is 16 amino acids. Trimming cost V 5 bases and J 6 bases, with 23 bases left between them. CDR1 SGHTA and CDR2 FQGNSA come from the germline V gene. The CDR3 region has the DNA TGTGCCAGCAGCGATGGGTTTGCCGGACTCGTTAGCGAGCAGTACTTC. Encoded protein: CASSDGFAGLVSEQYF.

The CDR3 reads CSAAPPGRPRYEQYF. The CDR3 region has the DNA TGCAGTGCCGCCCCTCCGGGACGTCCTCGCTACGAGCAGTACTTC. This sequence joins TRBV20-1 and TRBJ2-7; TRBD1 or TRBD2 may be the D gene (5 bases each). Germline V gives CDR1 DFQATT, CDR2 SNEGSKA (reference sequence). This CDR3 is built from 15 residues. Trimming left V 6 bases short and J 3 bases short, with 21 bases between.

This clonotype showed up many times. The V call is TRBV27, the J call TRBJ2-1; 8 positions agree with TRBD1. Germline loops: CDR1 MNHEY, CDR2 SMNVEV (reference sequence). The CDR3 is made up of 15 amino acids. Losses at the gene ends were 3 bases for V and 0 bases for J; bases not matched to a gene: 1. CDR3 sequence reads: CASSFDRGSYNEQFF. CDR3 DNA sequence: TGTGCCAGCAGTTTCGACAGGGGCTCCTACAATGAGCAGTTCTTC.

The V call is TRBV9, the J call TRBJ1-1, with D possibly being TRBD1 (6 bases). Germline CDR1 SGDLS, CDR2 YYNGEE. Trimming shortened V by 4 bases and J by 0 bases, and 10 bases separated the two germline ends. The CDR3 consists of 14 residues. This CDR3 is CASSPGVMNTEAFF. The CDR3 nucleotides read TGTGCCAGCAGCCCAGGGGTAATGAACACTGAAGCTTTCTTT.

V usage is TRBV12-3 or TRBV12-4 and J usage is TRBJ2-4, with D possibly called TRBD1 or TRBD2 (6 bases each). This CDR3 contains 17 residues. The V gene lost 1 base and the J gene lost 0 bases, with 13 bases spanning the gap. The CDR3: CASSLGRGELAKNIQYF. The CDR3 DNA reads TGTGCCAGCAGTTTAGGAAGGGGGGAGCTAGCCAAAAACATTCAGTACTTC.

This chain links TRBV7-9 with TRBJ2-2; maybe TRBD2 (5 bases). The ends were cut back, 6 bases at V and 1 base at J, with 27 bases in the middle. Germline V gene lookup returns CDR1 SEHNR and CDR2 FQNEAQ (reference sequence). The CDR3 extends over 20 amino acids. In nucleotides, the CDR3 is TGTGCCAGCAGAAGGATCAGCGGAACAGTTCTACAAATGAACACCGGGGAGCTGTTTTTT. Its protein is CASRRISGTVLQMNTGELFF. Complete variable domain (other parts from reference TRBV7-9 and TRBJ2-2): DTGVSQNPRHKITKRGQNVTFRCDPISEHNRLYWYRQTLGQGPEFLTYFQNEAQLEKSRLLSDRFSAERPKGSFSTLEIQRTEQGDSAMYLCASRRISGTVLQMNTGELFFGEGSRLTVL.

The sample holds many counts of this clonotype. The rearrangement joins TRBV25-1 to TRBJ1-4; no reliable D call. The CDR3 spans 15 residues. Germline V lookup: CDR1 MGHDK, CDR2 SYGVNS. Trimming took off 3 bases at V and 1 base at J, with 9 bases between the two ends. CDR3 sequence: CASSDLGRTNEKLFF. As DNA, the CDR3 is TGTGCCAGCAGTGATCTGGGGAGAACTAATGAAAAACTGTTTTTT.

V is TRBV5-1 and J is TRBJ2-2; no definite D call. Germline V lookup: CDR1 SGHRS, CDR2 YFSETQ. The length of the CDR3 is 15 residues. Trimming took off 4 bases at V and 6 bases at J, with 16 bases between the two ends. This CDR3 is CASSPRAPKAGELFF. The DNA for the CDR3 is TGCGCCAGCAGCCCCCGGGCCCCTAAGGCCGGGGAGCTGTTTTTT.

The genes are TRBV4-3 and TRBJ2-2; weak D call: TRBD2 (5 bases). The germline V gene encodes CDR1 LGHNA and CDR2 YSLEER. V lost 0 bases to trimming and J lost 5 bases, with 10 bases between them. The CDR3 has 15 amino acids. The CDR3 region is CASSQDLAGTGELFF. The CDR3 region has the DNA TGCGCCAGCAGCCAAGATCTTGCGGGTACCGGGGAGCTGTTTTTT.

This clonotype occurred many times. This chain joins TRBV28 and TRBJ2-1, with 7 bases matching TRBD1. The V gene end was trimmed by 7 bases and the J gene end by 6 bases; junction bases not matched to a gene: 9. There are 14 residues in the CDR3. CDR1 is MDHEN, CDR2 SYDVKM, per germline. The CDR3 DNA sequence: TGTGCCAGCACCAATTGGGGACAGATCAATGAGCAGTTCTTC. This encodes CASTNWGQINEQFF.

With respect to this clonotype: At one end the junction does not follow the germline gene, possibly because of a read error. This rearrangement joins TRBV7-2 to TRBJ2-5; D unresolved. The CDR3 contains 16 residues. Germline CDR1 reads SGHTA; CDR2 reads FQGNSA. In nucleotides, the CDR3 is TGTGTCAGCAGCTTAAGGCCCCGAAGCGAAAGAGAGACCCAGTACTTC. Amino acid sequence: CVSSLRPRSERETQYF.

Ten or more counts support this clonotype. This chain joins TRBV29-1 and TRBJ2-7, with 7 bases that match TRBD2. This CDR3 contains 14 residues. Germline loops: CDR1 SQVTM, CDR2 ANQGSEA. V lost 6 bases, J lost 5 bases, and 13 bases stayed unmatched. In DNA, the CDR3 is TGCAGCGTGCGATCAGGCGGGAGTAGCCACGAGCAGTACTTC. Its protein is CSVRSGGSSHEQYF.

The chain uses TRBV3-1 and TRBJ2-5, with D perhaps given as TRBD1 or TRBD2 (6 bases each). The CDR3 loop spans 15 amino acids. Germline CDR1 and CDR2: LGHDT and YNNKEL (reference sequence). V was trimmed by 1 base and J by 5 bases, leaving 14 bases between them. CDR3 in amino acids: CASSQGPGARETQYF. In DNA, the CDR3 is TGTGCCAGCAGCCAAGGACCGGGGGCGAGGGAGACCCAGTACTTC.